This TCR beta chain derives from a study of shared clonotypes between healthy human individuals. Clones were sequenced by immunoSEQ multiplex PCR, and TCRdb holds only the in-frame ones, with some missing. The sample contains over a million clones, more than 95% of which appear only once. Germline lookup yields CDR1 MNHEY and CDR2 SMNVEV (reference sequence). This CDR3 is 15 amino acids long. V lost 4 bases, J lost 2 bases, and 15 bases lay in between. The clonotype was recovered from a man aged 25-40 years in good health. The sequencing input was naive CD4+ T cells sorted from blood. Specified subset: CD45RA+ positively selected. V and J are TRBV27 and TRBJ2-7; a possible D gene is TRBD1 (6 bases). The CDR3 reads CASSYRQARPYEQYF. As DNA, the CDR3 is TGTGCCAGCAGTTATAGACAGGCTAGGCCCTACGAGCAGTACTTC.